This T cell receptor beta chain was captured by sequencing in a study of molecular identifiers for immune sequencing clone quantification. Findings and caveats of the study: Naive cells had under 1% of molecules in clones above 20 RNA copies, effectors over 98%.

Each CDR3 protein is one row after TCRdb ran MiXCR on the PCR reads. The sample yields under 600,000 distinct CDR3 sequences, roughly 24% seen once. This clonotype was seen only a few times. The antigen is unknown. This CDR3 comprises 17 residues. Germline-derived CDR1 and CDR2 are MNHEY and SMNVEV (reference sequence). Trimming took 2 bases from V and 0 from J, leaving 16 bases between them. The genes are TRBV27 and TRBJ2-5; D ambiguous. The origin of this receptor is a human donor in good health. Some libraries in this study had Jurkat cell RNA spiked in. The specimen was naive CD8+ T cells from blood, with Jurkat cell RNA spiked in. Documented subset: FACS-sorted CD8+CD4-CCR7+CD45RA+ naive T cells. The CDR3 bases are TGTGCCAGCAGTTTAGGTCCCCTCCAGAATTACCAAGAGACCCAGTACTTC. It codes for CASSLGPLQNYQETQYF.